Listed below are T cell receptor beta chains from one sample, sequenced in a study of shared clonotypes between healthy human individuals. Profiled with immunoSEQ multiplex PCR; TCRdb holds only in-frame clones, not every one. This sample has hundreds of thousands of clones, with about 95% found just once. The sample taken for sequencing was naive CD8+ T cells sorted from blood. These receptors came from a woman under 40 in good health. The CDR3 runs from the conserved cysteine through the conserved F or W. The D gene is left open where the match is weak. Some rows mark clone size as missing; the rest say once, few, many or name a class of expanded clone.

.,TRBJ2-1,TRBV6-5,.,CASSYGELGYNEQFF,TGTGCCAGCAGTTACGGGGAGCTTGGGTACAATGAGCAGTTCTTC
.,TRBJ2-5,TRBV6-1,.,CASSEWAESIQETQYF,TGTGCCAGCAGTGAGTGGGCTGAGTCAATTCAAGAGACCCAGTACTTC
.,TRBJ2-2,TRBV7-3,.,CASSLDGAPGELFF,TGTGCCAGCAGCTTAGATGGGGCGCCGGGGGAGCTGTTTTTT
.,TRBJ1-5,TRBV28,TRBD1,CASRTQTGWNQPQHF,TGTGCCAGCAGGACGCAGACAGGGTGGAATCAGCCCCAGCATTTT
.,TRBJ1-1,TRBV5-6,.,CASSFQVLGNTEAFF,TGTGCCAGCAGCTTCCAGGTGCTCGGGAACACTGAAGCTTTCTTT
.,TRBJ2-7,TRBV29-1,TRBD2,CSVTTGTSGYEQYF,TGCAGCGTTACGACTGGGACTAGCGGTTACGAGCAGTACTTC
.,TRBJ1-4,TRBV7-9,.,CASSTEVLFF,TGTGCCAGCAGCACAGAGGTTCTGTTTTTT
once,TRBJ1-5,TRBV7-2,TRBD1,CASSLALEGASQPQHF,TGTGCCAGCAGCTTAGCGTTAGAGGGGGCGAGCCAGCCCCAGCATTTT
once,TRBJ1-1,TRBV28,TRBD1,CASRTTDRGFTEAFF,TGTGCCAGCAGAACGACCGACAGGGGTTTTACTGAAGCTTTCTTT
.,TRBJ2-7,TRBV13,TRBD1,CASSLEDRGYEQYF,TGTGCCAGCAGCTTAGAGGACAGGGGGTACGAGCAGTACTTC
.,TRBJ2-7,TRBV5-5,.,CASSGGTDFYEQYF,TGTGCCAGCAGCGGGGGGACAGATTTCTACGAGCAGTACTTC
.,TRBJ2-7,TRBV5-4,.,CASSYYSVYEQYF,TGTGCCAGCAGCTACTACAGCGTCTACGAGCAGTACTTC
.,TRBJ2-2,TRBV5-4,.,CASSLVAGELFF,TGTGCCAGCAGCTTGGTAGCCGGGGAGCTGTTTTTT
.,TRBJ2-1,TRBV5-4,TRBD2,CASSPWTSGRSREPCNEQFF,TGTGCCAGCAGCCCGTGGACTAGCGGGAGATCGCGGGAACCTTGCAATGAGCAGTTCTTC
.,TRBJ1-1,TRBV28,.,CASSFRHTEAFF,TGTGCCAGCAGTTTCCGGCACACTGAAGCTTTCTTT
.,TRBJ2-7,TRBV5-4,.,CASSYGSYEQYF,TGTGCCAGCAGCTACGGATCCTACGAGCAGTACTTC
.,TRBJ1-5,TRBV6-4,.,CASTGSNQPQHF,TGTGCCAGCACAGGGAGCAATCAGCCCCAGCATTTT
.,TRBJ2-5,TRBV15,TRBD1,CATSSRDRGAETQYF,TGTGCCACCAGCTCCCGGGACAGGGGAGCGGAGACCCAGTACTTC
.,TRBJ2-6,TRBV27,.,CASSFLGGTGANVLTF,TGTGCCAGCAGTTTTTTGGGGGGCACTGGGGCCAACGTCCTGACTTTC
few,TRBJ2-7,TRBV7-7,.,CASSLKPGSYEQYF,TGTGCCAGCAGCCTTAAACCGGGGAGCTACGAGCAGTACTTC
.,TRBJ2-5,TRBV7-9,.,CASSRRLGPQETQYF,TGTGCCAGCAGCCGACGACTAGGCCCGCAAGAGACCCAGTACTTC
.,TRBJ2-7,TRBV7-2,TRBD2,CASSLAASGWIKTFYEQYF,TGTGCCAGCAGCTTAGCCGCTAGCGGTTGGATCAAAACATTCTACGAGCAGTACTTC
few,TRBJ2-6,TRBV29-1,.,CSVALSGANVLTF,TGCAGCGTTGCCCTCTCTGGGGCCAACGTCCTGACTTTC
.,TRBJ1-2,TRBV6-4,.,CASSDWGTSGGYTF,TGTGCCAGCAGTGACTGGGGGACATCGGGTGGCTACACCTTC
.,TRBJ2-1,TRBV4-1,TRBD2,CASSHLVGLAGAQYNEQFF,TGCGCCAGCAGCCATTTAGTAGGACTAGCGGGAGCCCAATACAATGAGCAGTTCTTC
.,TRBJ2-4,TRBV27,TRBD2,CASSKTSGRAGAKNIQYF,TGTGCCAGCTCCAAGACTAGCGGGAGGGCCGGGGCCAAAAACATTCAGTACTTC
.,TRBJ2-7,TRBV30,TRBD2,CAWKLIAGDWYEQYF,TGTGCCTGGAAACTTATAGCGGGAGACTGGTACGAGCAGTACTTC
.,TRBJ2-1,TRBV19,TRBD1,CASTPGTENPYNEQFF,TGTGCCAGTACCCCCGGGACAGAAAATCCATACAATGAGCAGTTCTTC
.,TRBJ2-7,TRBV7-9,.,CASSFGSGALSYEQYF,TGTGCCAGCAGCTTTGGGTCCGGGGCCCTCTCCTACGAGCAGTACTTC
.,TRBJ1-5,TRBV13,.,CASSQGPGGNQPQHF,TGTGCCAGCAGCCAGGGTCCAGGCGGTAATCAGCCCCAGCATTTT
.,TRBJ1-5,TRBV11-2,.,CASSLVQGHQPQHF,TGTGCCAGCAGCTTAGTTCAGGGCCATCAGCCCCAGCATTTT
once,TRBJ1-1,TRBV4-1,.,CASSQALYDRAFF,TGCGCCAGCAGCCAAGCCCTGTATGACAGAGCTTTCTTT
.,TRBJ1-5,TRBV5-6,.,CASSPQGSLGSNQPQHF,TGTGCCAGCAGCCCTCAGGGGTCATTGGGGAGCAATCAGCCCCAGCATTTT
.,TRBJ1-1,TRBV27,.,CASRPGGNTEAFF,TGTGCCAGCAGGCCCGGTGGGAACACTGAAGCTTTCTTT
few,TRBJ1-5,TRBV28,.,CASRILPGAQQPQHF,TGTGCCAGCAGGATTCTCCCAGGGGCACAACAGCCCCAGCATTTT
.,TRBJ2-3,TRBV29-1,.,CSVIASYLQYF,TGCAGCGTGATAGCTAGTTACTTGCAGTATTTT
.,TRBJ2-6,TRBV10-3,.,CAQRASGANVLTF,TGTGCCCAAAGGGCCTCTGGGGCCAACGTCCTGACTTTC
.,TRBJ2-7,TRBV13,TRBD1,CASSDIGQGASEQYF,TGTGCCAGCAGCGACATCGGGCAGGGGGCGTCCGAGCAGTACTTC
once,TRBJ2-3,TRBV2,.,CASSESMRPTQYF,TGTGCCAGCAGTGAAAGTATGCGGCCGACGCAGTATTTT
.,TRBJ2-1,TRBV13,TRBD2,CASSLRSSGSSYNEQFF,TGTGCCAGCAGCTTACGGTCTAGCGGGTCTTCCTACAATGAGCAGTTCTTC
.,TRBJ2-5,TRBV2,TRBD2,CASSYGSGMAETQYF,TGTGCCAGCAGTTACGGTAGCGGGATGGCAGAGACCCAGTACTTC
.,TRBJ2-7,TRBV16,.,CASSQLPYEQYF,TGTGCCAGCAGCCAATTGCCATACGAGCAGTACTTC
.,TRBJ2-7,TRBV6-5,.,CASSYGNTYEQYF,TGTGCCAGCAGTTACGGTAATACCTACGAGCAGTACTTC
.,TRBJ1-1,TRBV30,.,CAWSVGASLNTEAFF,TGTGCCTGGAGTGTAGGGGCCAGCCTGAACACTGAAGCTTTCTTT
.,TRBJ2-2,TRBV27,TRBD1,CASSLSETGAAVGELFF,TGTGCCAGCAGTTTATCAGAGACAGGGGCCGCTGTAGGGGAGCTGTTTTTT
.,TRBJ2-7,TRBV5-6,.,CASSLSSSYEQYF,TGTGCCAGCAGCTTGTCCTCCTCCTACGAGCAGTACTTC
.,TRBJ2-5,TRBV13,.,CASSPEGWGETQYF,TGTGCCAGCAGCCCCGAGGGGTGGGGAGAGACCCAGTACTTC
once,TRBJ1-1,TRBV28,.,CASRPGGQDTEAFF,TGTGCCAGCAGGCCTGGGGGGCAAGACACTGAAGCTTTCTTT
.,TRBJ2-7,TRBV25-1,.,CASSDKLGSYEQYF,TGTGCCAGCAGTGATAAGCTGGGGTCCTACGAGCAGTACTTC
.,TRBJ2-3,TRBV16,.,CASSGGAATDTQYF,TGTGCCAGCAGCGGAGGGGCCGCCACAGATACGCAGTATTTT
.,TRBJ2-7,TRBV19,.,CASLLKRDKSYEQYF,TGTGCCAGCCTACTGAAAAGGGACAAATCCTACGAGCAGTACTTC
.,TRBJ2-7,TRBV28,TRBD1,CASRQGFRGIEQYF,TGTGCCAGCAGACAGGGGTTTCGGGGAATAGAGCAGTACTTC
.,TRBJ1-5,TRBV28,.,CASSLGGQPQHF,TGTGCCAGCAGTTTAGGAGGGCAGCCCCAGCATTTT
.,TRBJ2-5,TRBV9,TRBD2,CASSTGTSETQYF,TGTGCCAGCAGCACCGGGACTAGTGAGACCCAGTACTTC
once,TRBJ2-7,TRBV6-5,.,CASSYSGEGYHEQYF,TGTGCCAGCAGTTACTCTGGTGAAGGGTACCACGAGCAGTACTTC
.,TRBJ2-7,TRBV7-9,.,CASSLASHDEQYF,TGTGCCAGCAGCTTAGCTTCCCACGACGAGCAGTACTTC
.,TRBJ2-3,TRBV7-2,.,CASSLDSGDTDTQYF,TGTGCCAGCAGCTTAGATTCGGGGGACACAGATACGCAGTATTTT
.,TRBJ2-6,TRBV28,.,CASSISGANVLTF,TGTGCCAGCAGCATCTCTGGGGCCAACGTCCTGACTTTC